This TCR beta chain stems from a study of T cell responses to AZD1222 COVID-19 vaccine. The V segment lost 7 bases and the J segment 2 bases; nucleotides outside the gene matches: 3. CDR3 length: 13 residues. Notes on the study in general: Repertoires were sampled only after the peak T cell response. Donors were largely white British and mainly female; clonal diversity was possibly underestimated.

TCRdb's table, derived via immunoSEQ multiplex PCR, lists solely in-frame clones and lacks some. The data show some 99,000 clones, with about 88% seen just once and approximately 17% held by the top ten. In the case of this clone: Its specificity is unknown.

This clonotype was sampled from an adult in good health. The gene calls are TRBV12-3 or TRBV12-4 and TRBJ2-5; TRBD1 aligns across 8 bases. The starting material was peripheral blood, obtained on day 0 of AZD1222 vaccination. CDR3 protein: CASTRQGQETQYF. The CDR3 DNA is TGTGCCAGCACCCGACAGGGGCAAGAGACCCAGTACTTC.